The T cell receptor (beta chain) under discussion was sequenced for a study of CD8 T cells in Susac syndrome. On this clonotype itself: Its target is not known.

Study observations and caveats: Across the total CD8+ repertoires, around 16 Susac-specific public clones were found. The CD8+ TEMRA repertoires yielded about 5 such clones.

cDNA came from around 0.5 to 1 ug RNA primed by random hexamers. Amplification of TCR beta CDR3 used immunoSEQ multiplex PCR across 54 Vbeta and 13 Jbeta. TCRdb called the immunoSEQ multiplex PCR reads again in MiXCR, with one record for every CDR3 protein. The sample includes tens of thousands of distinct CDR3 sequences, about 96% seen only once; the top ten take 0.4% to 0.45%. The CDR3 loop spans 15 amino acids. The V gene lost 0 bases and the J gene lost 0 bases, with 7 bases spanning the gap. The germline gives CDR1 LGHNA, CDR2 YSLEER. The chain has TRBV4-3 and TRBJ2-3, with D uncertain. This TCR came from a human donor with Susac syndrome. The sequenced material came from CD8+ T cells from PBMCs. The CDR3 region is CASSQDSDSTDTQYF. CDR3 sequence (DNA): TGCGCCAGCAGCCAAGATAGTGATAGCACAGATACGCAGTATTTT.